One and the same sample provided the 25 T cell receptor beta chains below, sequenced in a study of shared clonotypes between healthy human individuals. Generated by immunoSEQ multiplex PCR, the TCRdb table keeps only in-frame clones and is missing some. Of about 2.2 million clones listed, around 93% are singletons. Naivety among CD8 cells was defined by CD45RO negativity and positive CCR7 selection, thereby excluding terminally differentiated effector memory CD45RA+ cells. Material: naive CD8+ T cells from PBMCs. The receptor set was obtained from a man between 18 and 29 years old in good health. Some clones in this sample may be carry-over from other donors' samples.

The chain employs TRBV9 and TRBJ1-4; D is unclear. Between the trimmed V and J ends, which lost 0 bases and 0 bases, there was a span of 6 bases. This CDR3 has 15 amino acids. Germline-derived CDR1 and CDR2 are SGDLS and YYNGEE. The CDR3 protein is CASSVGRTTNEKLFF. The CDR3 nucleotides are TGTGCCAGCAGCGTAGGAAGGACAACTAATGAAAAACTGTTTTTT.

The V gene is TRBV25-1, the J gene TRBJ2-1; tentative D call: TRBD1 (6 bases). Germline CDR1 and CDR2: MGHDK and SYGVNS. The ends were cut back, 8 bases at V and 3 bases at J, with 17 bases in the middle. This CDR3 is built from 15 residues. The CDR3 DNA reads as TGTGCCAGCCGGCCCAGGGGTCCCTTCTACAATGAGCAGTTCTTC. Translated, it gives CASRPRGPFYNEQFF.

The chain recombines TRBV7-6 with TRBJ1-1; D is perhaps TRBD1 (6 bases). Trimming took off 6 bases at V and 1 base at J, with 12 bases between the two ends. This CDR3 is built from 14 residues. CDR1 is SGHVS, CDR2 FNYEAQ, per germline. CDR3 DNA: TGTGCCAGCAGACAGGGCCTTTCGAACACTGAAGCTTTCTTT. This sequence encodes CASRQGLSNTEAFF.

The V gene is TRBV29-1, the J gene TRBJ2-2; D gene ambiguous. This CDR3 is built from 12 residues. Germline assignment: CDR1 SQVTM and CDR2 ANQGSEA. Trimming removed 4 bases from V and 0 bases from J, with 3 bases in between. This CDR3 reads CSVVANTGELFF. CDR3 DNA sequence: TGCAGCGTTGTGGCGAACACCGGGGAGCTGTTTTTT.

The chain combines TRBV6-5 with TRBJ1-2; possibly TRBD1 for D (6 bases). Germline CDR1 MNHEY, CDR2 SVGAGI. The CDR3 has 14 residues. V lost 4 bases to trimming and J lost 4 bases, with 13 bases between them. CDR3: CASSFTGTTYGYTF. CDR3 sequence (DNA): TGTGCCAGCAGTTTTACCGGGACAACCTATGGCTACACCTTC.

V is TRBV7-8 and J is TRBJ2-1; D unclear. The CDR3 is 14 amino acids. The V end was cut by 1 base, the J end by 7 bases, with 11 bases between. Germline CDR1 is SGHVS and CDR2 is FQNEAQ. The CDR3 DNA sequence: TGTGCCAGCAGCTTAGTAGGGTTCGGAAATGAGCAGTTCTTC. This codes for CASSLVGFGNEQFF.

V is TRBV7-3 and J is TRBJ2-3; TRBD2 is a possible D gene (6 bases). CDR1 is SGHTA and CDR2 is FQGTGA in the germline V gene. This CDR3 has 15 residues. V was clipped by 6 bases and J by 0 bases, with 13 bases between them. The CDR3 protein is CASRGGLSSTDTQYF. The DNA for the CDR3 is TGTGCCAGCAGGGGGGGACTCTCTAGCACAGATACGCAGTATTTT.

The chain recombines TRBV9 with TRBJ1-1; the match to TRBD1 covers 8 bases. The CDR3 consists of 12 residues. Looked up from germline, CDR1 is SGDLS and CDR2 is YYNGEE. The junction had 5 bases not matched to a gene; V was cut back by 3 bases and J by 10 bases. The CDR3 region is CASSGGQGIAFF. The CDR3 nucleotides are TGTGCCAGCAGCGGAGGACAGGGAATAGCTTTCTTT.

The chain has TRBV19 and TRBJ2-7; 9 bases map to TRBD2. The germline V gene encodes CDR1 LNHDA and CDR2 SQIVND (reference sequence). The CDR3 has 15 residues. V was pared by 9 bases and J by 2 bases, with 11 bases of the junction left unmatched. CDR3 protein: CASRISSGEAYEQYF. The DNA for the CDR3 is TGTGCCAGCAGAATCTCTAGCGGGGAGGCCTACGAGCAGTACTTC. Variable domain in full (rest from reference TRBV19 and TRBJ2-7): DGGITQSPKYLFRKEGQNVTLSCEQNLNHDAMYWYRQDPGQGLRLIYYSQIVNDFQKGDIAEGYSVSREKKESFPLTVTSAQKNPTAFYLCASRISSGEAYEQYFGPGTRLTVT.

The genes are TRBV9 and TRBJ2-1, with TRBD1 matching 7 bases. This CDR3 region has 12 residues. Per germline, CDR1 SGDLS and CDR2 YYNGEE. V was pared by 5 bases and J by 8 bases, with 4 bases of the junction left unmatched. The CDR3 region is CASSDRVDEQFF. CDR3 DNA: TGTGCCAGCAGTGACAGGGTGGATGAGCAGTTCTTC. The entire variable domain, with the rest obtained from reference TRBV9 and TRBJ2-1, is as follows: DSGVTQTPKHLITATGQRVTLRCSPRSGDLSVYWYQQSLDQGLQFLIQYYNGEERAKGNILERFSAQQFPDLHSELNLSSLELGDSALYFCASSDRVDEQFFGPGTRLTVL.

This chain joins TRBV5-5 and TRBJ2-7; D is unclear. Trimming took 0 bases from V and 6 from J, leaving 7 bases between them. This CDR3 is 12 amino acids long. CDR1 and CDR2 from the germline V gene are SGHKS and YYEKEE (reference sequence). The CDR3 sequence: CASSLDIFEQYF. CDR3 in DNA: TGTGCCAGCAGCTTGGACATTTTCGAGCAGTACTTC.

In regard to this clone: Other DNA sequences from this sample encode an identical CDR3 as well. The V and J genes are TRBV9 and TRBJ2-7; 14 bases agree with TRBD2. The CDR3 totals 15 residues. Germline lookup yields CDR1 SGDLS and CDR2 YYNGEE. V was clipped by 4 bases and J by 4 bases; unmatched bases: 4. The CDR3: CASSPGTSGRYEQYF. Here the CDR3 DNA reads TGTGCCAGCAGCCCAGGGACTAGCGGGAGATACGAGCAGTACTTC. Filled out from reference TRBV9 and TRBJ2-7, the complete variable domain reads DSGVTQTPKHLITATGQRVTLRCSPRSGDLSVYWYQQSLDQGLQFLIQYYNGEERAKGNILERFSAQQFPDLHSELNLSSLELGDSALYFCASSPGTSGRYEQYFGPGTRLTVT.

The chain uses TRBV14 and TRBJ1-2; no firm D call. The V gene's germline CDR1 is SGHDN and CDR2 FVKESK. The CDR3 covers 13 residues. Trimming removed 5 bases from V and 1 base from J, with 8 bases in between. The CDR3 sequence: CASSTVLNYGYTF. In DNA form, the CDR3 reads TGTGCCAGCAGCACCGTTCTTAACTATGGCTACACCTTC. Using reference TRBV14 and TRBJ1-2 for the parts outside the CDR3, the full variable domain is EAGVTQFPSHSVIEKGQTVTLRCDPISGHDNLYWYRRVMGKEIKFLLHFVKESKQDESGMPNNRFLAERTGGTYSTLKVQPAELEDSGVYFCASSTVLNYGYTFGSGTRLTVV.

The chain joins TRBV7-9 to TRBJ1-4; 8 nucleotides agree with TRBD1. The germline gives CDR1 SEHNR, CDR2 FQNEAQ (reference sequence). This CDR3 contains 17 residues. Germline trimming cut 5 bases from V and 4 bases from J; bases unmatched to any gene: 12. CDR3 amino acids: CASSPIGQGWGNEKLFF. The CDR3 bases are TGTGCCAGCAGCCCGATAGGACAGGGATGGGGTAATGAAAAACTGTTTTTT.

The rearrangement joins TRBV11-2 to TRBJ1-2; possible D gene TRBD1, 5 bases. Deletions cut 2 bases from V and 4 bases from J, with 14 bases between. CDR3 length: 15 amino acids. Germline loops: CDR1 SGHAT, CDR2 FQNNGV. The CDR3 DNA follows: TGTGCCAGCAGCTTACACGGGGGGGGATCCTATGGCTACACCTTC. The encoded protein is CASSLHGGGSYGYTF.

This chain uses TRBV15 with TRBJ1-1; tentatively, D is TRBD1 (5 bases). V dropped 3 bases and J dropped 3 bases, with 11 bases sitting between them. Germline CDR1 reads LNHNV; CDR2 reads YYDKDF (reference sequence). The CDR3 extends over 14 amino acids. CDR3 region: CATSSTGGYTEAFF. The CDR3 region has the DNA TGTGCCACCAGCAGTACAGGAGGGTACACTGAAGCTTTCTTT.

V gene TRBV5-1 combines with J gene TRBJ2-7; 7 nucleotides line up with TRBD2. J lost 6 bases, V lost 4 bases, and 13 bases had no gene match. This CDR3 has 15 amino acids. The germline CDR1 and CDR2 sequences are SGHRS and YFSETQ. The CDR3 is CASSPSAGLVIEQYF. Here the CDR3 DNA reads TGCGCCAGCAGCCCGTCCGCTGGACTAGTAATCGAGCAGTACTTC.

The rearrangement uses TRBV6-6 and TRBJ2-5, with a possible D match to TRBD1 (5 bases). The CDR3 is made up of 14 amino acids. Germline CDR1 and CDR2: MNHNY and SVGAGI (reference sequence). Trimming took off 2 bases at V and 3 bases at J, with 10 bases between the two ends. CDR3 sequence (DNA): TGTGCCAGCAGTTACCTTCGCAGGGAAGAGACCCAGTACTTC. This sequence encodes CASSYLRREETQYF.

V is TRBV27 and J is TRBJ2-1; TRBD2 agrees at 9 bases. Per germline, CDR1 MNHEY and CDR2 SMNVEV (reference sequence). This CDR3 has 15 residues. Germline trimming cut 5 bases from V and 8 bases from J; bases unmatched to any gene: 10. CDR3 in DNA: TGTGCCAGCAGTCCTTCCTTGGAGCGGGAGGATGAGCAGTTCTTC. Encoded protein: CASSPSLEREDEQFF.

The J gene is TRBJ1-1, the V gene TRBV6-1; 7 bases agree with TRBD1. The CDR3 is 12 residues long. V lost 5 bases to trimming and J lost 9 bases; unmatched junction nucleotides: 6. The germline CDR1 and CDR2 sequences are MNHNS and SASEGT. The CDR3 DNA follows: TGTGCCAGCAGTCACGACAGGGTCAAAGCTTTCTTT. This encodes CASSHDRVKAFF.

The CDR3 is CASSLGVHPDRDYNEQFF. CDR3 bases: TGCGCCAGCAGCTTGGGAGTTCATCCGGACAGGGACTACAATGAGCAGTTCTTC. The rearrangement joins TRBV5-1 to TRBJ2-1; 8 nucleotides line up with TRBD1. There are 18 residues in the CDR3. The germline V gene encodes CDR1 SGHRS and CDR2 YFSETQ. With 0 bases clipped from V and 3 bases from J, the junction kept 11 bases outside the gene matches.

The chain recombines TRBV4-3 with TRBJ2-2; no clear D. Trimming removed 0 bases from V and 3 bases from J, with 5 bases in between. Looked up from germline, CDR1 is LGHNA and CDR2 is YSLEER. The length of the CDR3 is 14 residues. CDR3 residues: CASSQDRYTGELFF. CDR3 DNA sequence: TGCGCCAGCAGCCAAGATCGTTACACCGGGGAGCTGTTTTTT.

The chain carries TRBV7-9 and TRBJ1-5; a weak D match, TRBD1 (5 bases). CDR3 length: 16 residues. Germline V CDR1 and CDR2: SEHNR, FQNEAQ (reference sequence). V lost 5 bases and J 6 bases, leaving 20 bases between the germline ends. CDR3 sequence reads: CASSPGPWGSSQPQHF. In DNA, the CDR3 is TGTGCCAGCAGCCCCGGTCCATGGGGGTCTAGTCAGCCCCAGCATTTT.

The gene calls are TRBV15 and TRBJ2-2, with 7 bases aligning to TRBD2. The V and J ends lost 1 base and 2 bases, in that order; junction bases with no gene match: 7. Germline loops: CDR1 LNHNV, CDR2 YYDKDF (reference sequence). This CDR3 region has 17 residues. CDR3 sequence (DNA): TGTGCCACCAGCAGAGTTCCTAGAGCGGGAAACACCGGGGAGCTGTTTTTT. The encoded protein is CATSRVPRAGNTGELFF.

This sequence joins TRBV6-4 and TRBJ1-1, with 8 positions matching TRBD1. The CDR3 is made up of 14 amino acids. The junction had 7 bases not matched to a gene; V was cut back by 4 bases and J by 6 bases. Germline lookup yields CDR1 MRHNA and CDR2 SNTAGT. The CDR3 nucleotides read TGTGCCAGCAGTGGGTGGGACAGGCGCCCTGAAGCTTTCTTT. This codes for CASSGWDRRPEAFF.